This T cell receptor beta chain was profiled in a study of blood T cell repertoires in COVID-19. Study in general: The analysed material was cDNA or gDNA that came from T cells, B-cell-depleted T cells, or PBMCs.

Sequencing was performed with immunoSEQ multiplex PCR; in TCRdb, only in-frame clones are kept and a portion is missing. This table holds a few hundred thousand clones, 85% to 90% found once. V trimming: 5 bases; J trimming: 8 bases; junction bases outside the gene matches: 12. The CDR3 has 15 residues. Germline V lookup: CDR1 SEHNR, CDR2 FQNEAQ (reference sequence). This TCR derives from a man aged 55 to 70 with acute or convalescent COVID-19. Sample: peripheral blood. This sequence joins TRBV7-9 and TRBJ1-2, with 9 bases lining up with TRBD1. In DNA form, the CDR3 reads TGTGCCAGCAGCGACGGGACAGGGTATACTCAGGGCTACACCTTC. This sequence encodes CASSDGTGYTQGYTF.